This T cell receptor (beta chain) was sequenced for a study of blood T cell repertoires in COVID-19 (dated by TCRdb to the early 2020s). Concerning the study at large: Collaborator samples came from the United States, Italy and Spain and covered acute and convalescent phases of COVID-19. The repertoires were released in a freely available public database meant as a resource for research on the immune response to SARS-CoV-2. Where available, HLA class I and class II types were taken from metadata supplied by the sample provider and were not determined by assay-based typing. The prospective study material was composed of cDNA or gDNA derived from T cells, B-cell-depleted T cells, or PBMCs. Subjects who had been exposed to COVID-19, were actively infected with it, or had recovered from it provided the deeply sampled blood TCRbeta repertoires that made up the dataset. Samples came from the ongoing ImmuneRACE study (first 160 participants) plus 1,254 subjects from 6 global collaborators. Nearly every sample came with metadata listing a de-identified subject ID, COVID-19 status, age in years and sex. Overall study outcomes, separate from this receptor: Clinical and demographic metadata were provided uncurated, with the amount varying by source and participant.

TCRbeta CDR3 regions were amplified from genomic DNA using the immunoSEQ Assay, a bias-controlled multiplex PCR. The original methods were these. Nucleated cell counts per sample were estimated from amplification of reference gene primers within the assay. To quantify the absolute abundance of each unique TCRbeta CDR3 rearrangement, sequence reads were collapsed and filtered. Productive Simpson clonality was computed per sample as the square root of Simpson's diversity index over productive rearrangements. TCRdb obtained this table from immuneACCESS and retained in-frame rearrangements with V and J assigned. These tables miss some clones; where compared with another copy, unresolved V genes account for less than half of the shortfall, and the remainder is unexplained. V, J and clone size reflect that table, while D and trimming were determined from the DNA. The sample table holds fewer than 350,000 clones, of which around 87% were seen once. The ten largest account for about 1.7% of the sample.

Its CDR3 holds 15 amino acids, cysteine through phenylalanine. This entry keeps only the CDR3 DNA: 45 bases, framed from base 1. V loses 4 bases at its end and J loses 9 bases; junction bases beyond the gene matches: 15. The germline V gene gives CDR1 as LGHNA and CDR2 as YNFKEQ. Participants in the prospective study were enrolled through a virtual design, were aged about 18 to 90 years, and lived in 24 United States geographic areas. In the prospective study, cohorts were assigned on the basis of participant-reported clinical history obtained from a screening survey and a study questionnaire. In the prospective study, mobile phlebotomists collected whole blood, serum and a nasopharyngeal or oropharyngeal swab from each participant. Participants in the prospective study had the option to provide additional blood draws and questionnaires over an approximately 2-month period. Before DNA extraction, prospective study blood samples were shipped either frozen or at room temperature.

The count of this clone is one. Its antigen specificity is not known. Per-base qualities were not stored, and no clone one base away is much larger. The receptor was derived from a woman aged 18-29 years with acute COVID-19. In this chain, TRBV4-2 is recombined with TRBJ2-7; the central 7 bases match TRBD1. Sequenced: PBMCs or T cells enriched from blood (not recorded which). The DNA is as follows: TGTGCCAGCAGCCCTCAGGTAACAGGGGAAAATCGGCAGTACTTC. Its amino acids are CASSPQVTGENRQYF.